This entry describes one T cell receptor beta chain. Trimming at V came to 3 bases and at J to 3 bases, leaving 6 bases not matched to a gene. Germline lookup yields CDR1 SNHLY and CDR2 FYNNEI. The CDR3 loop spans 16 amino acids. The naive CD8 population came from CD45RO-negative cells selected for CCR7, without terminally differentiated effector memory CD45RA+ cells. The sample is drawn from a study of shared clonotypes between healthy human individuals. The method was immunoSEQ multiplex PCR; TCRdb's version includes in-frame clones alone and lacks a portion of them. Of hundreds of thousands of clones listed, around 96% were seen once; the top ten hold more than 0.085%.

The rearrangement uses TRBV2 and TRBJ2-1; TRBD2 agrees at 9 bases. Sequencing was performed on naive CD8+ T cells sorted from blood. The source of this sequence is a woman younger than 45 in good health. The chain's CDR3 is CASSDPLAGFYNEQFF. The CDR3 bases are TGTGCCAGCAGTGACCCCCTAGCGGGATTCTACAATGAGCAGTTCTTC.